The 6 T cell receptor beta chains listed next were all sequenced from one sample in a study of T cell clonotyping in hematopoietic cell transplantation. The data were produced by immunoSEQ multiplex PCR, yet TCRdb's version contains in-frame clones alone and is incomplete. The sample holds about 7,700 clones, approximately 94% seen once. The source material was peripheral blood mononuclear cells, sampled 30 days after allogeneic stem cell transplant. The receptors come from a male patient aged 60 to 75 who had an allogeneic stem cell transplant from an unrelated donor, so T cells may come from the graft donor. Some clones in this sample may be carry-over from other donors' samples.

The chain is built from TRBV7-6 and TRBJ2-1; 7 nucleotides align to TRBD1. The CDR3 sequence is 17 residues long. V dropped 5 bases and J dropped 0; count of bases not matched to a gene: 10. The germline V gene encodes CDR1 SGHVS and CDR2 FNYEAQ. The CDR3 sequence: CASSARTGASSYNEQFF. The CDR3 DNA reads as TGTGCCAGCAGCGCCCGAACAGGGGCTAGCTCCTACAATGAGCAGTTCTTC.

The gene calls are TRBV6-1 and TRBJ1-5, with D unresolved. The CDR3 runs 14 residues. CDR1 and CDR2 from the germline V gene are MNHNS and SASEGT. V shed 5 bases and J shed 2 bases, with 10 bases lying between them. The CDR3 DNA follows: TGTGCCAGCAGTCGAACCTGGGGCAATCAGCCCCAGCATTTT. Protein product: CASSRTWGNQPQHF.

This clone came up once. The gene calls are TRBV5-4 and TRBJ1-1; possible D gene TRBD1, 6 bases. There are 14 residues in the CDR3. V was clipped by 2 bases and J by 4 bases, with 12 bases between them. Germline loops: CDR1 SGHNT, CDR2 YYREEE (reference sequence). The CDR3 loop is CASSFQGSGTEAFF. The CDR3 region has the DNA TGTGCCAGCAGCTTCCAGGGGTCGGGCACTGAAGCTTTCTTT.

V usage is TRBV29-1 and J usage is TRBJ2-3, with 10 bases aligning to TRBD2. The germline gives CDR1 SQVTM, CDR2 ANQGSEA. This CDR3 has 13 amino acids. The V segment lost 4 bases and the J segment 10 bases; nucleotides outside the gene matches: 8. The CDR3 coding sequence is TGCAGCGTTGTTATTGCTAGCGGGAGTCCGCAGTATTTT. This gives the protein CSVVIASGSPQYF.

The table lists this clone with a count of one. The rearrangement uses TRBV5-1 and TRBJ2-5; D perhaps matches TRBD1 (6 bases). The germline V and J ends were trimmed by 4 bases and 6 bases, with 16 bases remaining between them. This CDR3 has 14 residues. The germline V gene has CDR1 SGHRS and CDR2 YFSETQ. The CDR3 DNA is TGCGCCAGCAGCCCCACTGTGGGGGCGAAGACCCAGTACTTC. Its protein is CASSPTVGAKTQYF.

The CDR3 here is CASSQDRLADTQYF. The CDR3 nucleotides are TGCGCCAGCAGCCAAGATCGGTTGGCAGATACGCAGTATTTT. The chain couples TRBV4-1 to TRBJ2-3; D gene uncertain. The germline CDR1 and CDR2 sequences are MGHRA and YSYEKL. Trimming removed 0 bases from V and 4 bases from J, with 8 bases in between. CDR3 length equals 14 residues.